This T cell receptor (beta chain) derives from a study of cytomegalovirus exposure and HLA in healthy donors. The CDR3 is 13 residues long. V gave up 1 base and J gave up 4 bases, with 7 bases separating them. Per germline, CDR1 SGHVS and CDR2 FQNEAQ. Although they were nominally healthy when sampled, donors likely had unrecorded immune exposures. It was with 60 Vbeta and 13 Jbeta primers that the PCR ran. Method: immunoSEQ multiplex PCR; TCRdb's copy keeps in-frame clones and lacks some. The sample includes roughly 190,000 clones, around four fifths of them seen just once. The source of this sequence is a woman in her 40s in good health and CMV-seronegative. Sequenced input: PBMCs. The chain is built from TRBV7-8 and TRBJ1-2; D is possibly TRBD1 (6 bases). CDR3 region: CASSLGGGYGYTF. Written as DNA, the CDR3 is TGTGCCAGCAGCTTAGGAGGGGGCTATGGCTACACCTTC.